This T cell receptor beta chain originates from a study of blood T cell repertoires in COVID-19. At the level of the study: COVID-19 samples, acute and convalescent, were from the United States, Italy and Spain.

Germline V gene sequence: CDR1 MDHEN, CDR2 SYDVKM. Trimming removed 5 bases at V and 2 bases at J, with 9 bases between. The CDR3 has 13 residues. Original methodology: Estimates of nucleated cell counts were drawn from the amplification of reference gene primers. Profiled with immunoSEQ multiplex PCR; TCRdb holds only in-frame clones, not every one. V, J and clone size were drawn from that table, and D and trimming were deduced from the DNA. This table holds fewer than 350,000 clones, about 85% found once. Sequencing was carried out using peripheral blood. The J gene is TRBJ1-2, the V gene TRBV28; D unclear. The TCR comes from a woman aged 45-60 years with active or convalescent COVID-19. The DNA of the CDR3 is TGTGCCAGCAGTCAGCAGGTGAACTATGGCTACACCTTC. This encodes CASSQQVNYGYTF.